This entry lists 14 T cell receptor beta chains sequenced from one sample in a study of somatic mutations in cytotoxic T cells in rheumatoid arthritis. Measured with immunoSEQ multiplex PCR; TCRdb has only the in-frame clones, and not every one. The table includes around 11,000 clones, 65% to 80% detected once. Sequenced material: CD8+ T cells sorted from blood. Receptor source: an adult with rheumatoid arthritis.

V is TRBV5-6 and J is TRBJ2-5, with D possibly matching TRBD2 (5 bases). The germline V gene has CDR1 SGHDT and CDR2 YYEEEE. The CDR3 extends over 16 amino acids. With 1 base removed from V and 4 bases from J, the gap between germline ends came to 17 bases. For the CDR3, the DNA is TGTGCCAGCAGCTTGAAGGGTGGGGAGAGAAGAGAGACCCAGTACTTC. Translation gives CASSLKGGERRETQYF.

This chain uses TRBV4-1 with TRBJ2-7; D could derive from TRBD1 or TRBD2 (5 bases each). The CDR3 has 14 amino acids. V dropped 5 bases and J dropped 5 bases, with 16 bases sitting between them. Germline loops: CDR1 MGHRA, CDR2 YSYEKL. The CDR3 nucleotides are TGCGCCAGCAGCGTACCCGGGACCCCCGACGAGCAGTACTTC. Encoded protein: CASSVPGTPDEQYF.

This clone showed up just a few times. The CDR3 here is CASSVEDYNEQFF. CDR3 coding DNA: TGTGCCAGCAGCGTCGAGGACTACAATGAGCAGTTCTTC. This rearrangement joins TRBV9 to TRBJ2-1; D is unresolved. This CDR3 is built from 13 residues. Germline V gives CDR1 SGDLS, CDR2 YYNGEE. V dropped 2 bases and J dropped 3 bases, with 6 bases sitting between them.

This sequence joins TRBV5-5 and TRBJ1-2; TRBD1 matches 7 bases. Germline CDR1 reads SGHKS; CDR2 reads YYEKEE (reference sequence). This CDR3 contains 15 residues. Unmatched junction bases numbered 7, after V lost 3 bases and J lost 2 bases. The CDR3 loop reads CASSSSTGSNYGYTF. In nucleotides, the CDR3 is TGTGCCAGCAGCTCCTCGACAGGGTCCAACTATGGCTACACCTTC.

Concerning this clone itself: One end of the junction fails to match germline, which may point to a read error. The gene calls are TRBV27 and TRBJ1-1; TRBD1 aligns across 7 bases. Germline CDR1 and CDR2: MNHEY and SMNVEV (reference sequence). The CDR3 is 19 residues long. The CDR3 protein is CASSRRQGTGVGEDTEAFF. The CDR3 nucleotides are TGTGCCAGCAGTCGAAGACAGGGTACTGGGGTAGGAGAGGACACGGAAGCTTTCTTT.

This rearrangement joins TRBV6-1 to TRBJ1-2; D call uncertain. This CDR3 contains 15 residues. V lost 7 bases and J 6 bases, leaving 21 bases between the germline ends. The germline V gene encodes CDR1 MNHNS and CDR2 SASEGT. The CDR3 bases are TGTGCCAGCACTGCGGACGGGCAATGGTTAGATGGCTACACCTTC. Residues: CASTADGQWLDGYTF.

The V call is TRBV5-6, the J call TRBJ2-7, with TRBD2 matching 7 bases. CDR1 is SGHDT, CDR2 YYEEEE, per germline. The CDR3 loop spans 14 amino acids. The J segment lost 1 base and the V segment lost 1 base, leaving 2 bases of the junction unmatched. CDR3 bases: TGTGCCAGCAGCTTGTCTAGCGGTTCCTACGAGCAGTACTTC. It encodes CASSLSSGSYEQYF.

The J gene is TRBJ1-2, the V gene TRBV5-1; D call uncertain. V dropped 7 bases and J dropped 6 bases, with 25 bases sitting between them. CDR1 is SGHRS and CDR2 is YFSETQ in the germline V gene. This CDR3 spans 16 amino acids. CDR3 sequence reads: CASGSPPGGVSNGYTF. The CDR3 DNA reads TGCGCCAGCGGATCCCCCCCGGGCGGGGTCTCCAATGGCTACACCTTC.

The chain uses TRBV19 and TRBJ1-1, with D possibly matching TRBD1 (6 bases). Trimming pared 4 bases from V and 4 bases from J, leaving 10 bases between. Germline-derived CDR1 and CDR2 are LNHDA and SQIVND (reference sequence). The CDR3 runs to 13 residues. The CDR3 loop is CASSRTAGTEAFF. The CDR3, as DNA: TGTGCCAGTAGTAGGACAGCGGGCACTGAAGCTTTCTTT.

The chain uses TRBV12-5 and TRBJ1-1; D is possibly TRBD1 (5 bases). The length of the CDR3 is 15 residues. Germline V gene lookup returns CDR1 LGHNT and CDR2 FRNRAP. The V gene lost 1 base and the J gene lost 3 bases, with 12 bases spanning the gap. CDR3 in DNA: TGTGCTAGTGGTTTGGACGCTGGGGCCTACACTGAAGCTTTCTTT. Residues: CASGLDAGAYTEAFF.

A few counts support this clone. The gene calls are TRBV27 and TRBJ1-4, with no clear D. The germline CDR1 and CDR2 sequences are MNHEY and SMNVEV (reference sequence). V lost 5 bases and J 8 bases, leaving 6 bases between the germline ends. CDR3 length equals 11 residues. CDR3 nucleotide sequence: TGTGCCAGCAGTCTCCCGGAAAAACTGTTTTTT. This codes for CASSLPEKLFF.

V is TRBV5-6 and J is TRBJ1-2; D is undetermined. Per the germline V gene, CDR1 is SGHDT and CDR2 is YYEEEE. The CDR3 runs 13 residues. Trimming shortened V by 5 bases and J by 5 bases, and 13 bases separated the two germline ends. The CDR3 spells CASSYGSPYGYTF. In DNA, the CDR3 is TGTGCCAGCAGTTATGGGAGTCCTTATGGCTACACCTTC.

The CDR3, as DNA: TGTGCCAGCAGCCAAGATACGGCGGGGATGTCCTACGAGCAGTACTTC. This sequence encodes CASSQDTAGMSYEQYF. The chain is built from TRBV4-2 and TRBJ2-7; a possible D gene is TRBD2 (6 bases). Trimming pared 0 bases from V and 1 base from J, leaving 13 bases between. The CDR3 has 16 residues. Germline V gene lookup returns CDR1 LGHNA and CDR2 YNFKEQ.

The chain employs TRBV6-4 and TRBJ2-1; D may be TRBD2 (5 bases). The CDR3 length is 16 residues. The germline V gene has CDR1 MRHNA and CDR2 SNTAGT. V lost 2 bases, J lost 0 bases, and 11 bases lay in between. In DNA form, the CDR3 reads TGTGCCAGCAGTGACCTAGCCCGGAGCTCCTACAATGAGCAGTTCTTC. It yields the protein CASSDLARSSYNEQFF.